This T cell receptor beta chain emerged from a study of CD8+ T cells in alopecia areata. Study-level points and caveats: Normal skin's resident alphabeta T cells are also sequenced in scalp samples.

Treatment noted: oral pan-JAK inhibitor, 5-10 mg twice daily. In alopecia areata patients, both lesional scalp punch biopsies and peripheral blood were collected. PBMCs served as the source from which CD4+ and CD8+ T cells were sorted. Sequencing relied on a cDNA template that was reverse transcribed from extracted RNA. Generated by immunoSEQ multiplex PCR, the TCRdb table keeps only in-frame clones and is missing some. The sample shows about 200,000 clones, roughly 60% of them seen only once. V was pared by 4 bases and J by 3 bases, with 4 bases of the junction left unmatched. CDR3 size: 15 residues. The germline V gene has CDR1 SGHRS and CDR2 YFSETQ. In the case of this clone: Its antigen remains unidentified.

Sequences were derived from CD4+ T cells sorted from blood, sampled at week 24, from a patient treated with tofacitinib. The V call is TRBV5-1, the J call TRBJ2-3; TRBD2 matches 11 bases. This sequence originates from a human donor with alopecia areata. CDR3 amino acids: CASSRLAGRTDTQYF. For the CDR3, the DNA is TGCGCCAGCAGCAGACTAGCGGGACGGACAGATACGCAGTATTTT.